The rows below give T cell receptor beta chains drawn from one sample of a study of T cell responses to AZD1222 COVID-19 vaccine. The data were produced by immunoSEQ multiplex PCR, yet TCRdb's version contains in-frame clones alone and is incomplete. The table shows roughly 120,000 clones, with just under 95% occurring only once. The specimen comprised peripheral blood, sampled on day 0 of AZD1222 vaccination. The receptors stem from an adult in good health. Each CDR3 is given with its conserved first and last residue.

cdr3_length,v_call,cdr3_aa
12,TRBV28,CASSGGNTEAFF
14,TRBV2,CAIKRGTNTGELFF
11,TRBV19,CASSMGYGYTF
15,TRBV7-3,CASSLTGGSDYEQYF
16,TRBV4-1,CASSQPGTSGTYEQYF
14,TRBV9,CASSVLGGIYGYTF
14,TRBV2,CASSELAGSYEQYF
14,TRBV27,CASSFLTAPYGYTF
14,TRBV28,CASSNRDPRETQYF
12,TRBV25-1,CASSRDYGPLHF
14,TRBV7-6,CASSLWSENTEAFF
16,TRBV28,CASSLRPGRGGYEQYF
15,TRBV3-1/TRBV3-2,CASSQDFAAYNEQFF
14,TRBV10-1,CASSESGRPETQYF
12,TRBV28,CASSSTSYEQYF
12,TRBV2,CASSEEDTEQYF
13,TRBV5-1,CASGLDRNYEQYF
12,TRBV30,CAWGSMDGELFF
18,TRBV9,CASSASLGTSGKYNEQFF
11,TRBV28,CASGTRGTQYF
21,TRBV28,CASSSPSVYRDSLLNTGELFF
14,TRBV3-1/TRBV3-2,CASSQDIGGQPQHF
14,TRBV29-1,CSVEERGGRETQYF
15,TRBV3-1/TRBV3-2,CASSQEAAANYGYTF
13,TRBV20-1,CSASWGWDQPQHF
17,TRBV6-1,CASSERGLAGVSDTQYF
15,TRBV3-1/TRBV3-2,CASSQDSGDNQPQHF
13,TRBV27,CASSFSWGTEAFF
15,TRBV28,CASSLAVASTDTQYF
15,TRBV30,CAWSEGGSGGFEAFF
13,TRBV7-9,CASRGTGAETQYF
17,TRBV14,CASSHLGGSVRQETQYF
15,TRBV7-9,CASSDARFRNTEAFF
22,TRBV4-1,CASSSQEIVLASGTKLPYEQYF
17,TRBV19,CASRGLDGRGSYNEQFF
14,TRBV6-5,CASSYGQGSEKLFF
15,TRBV14,CASSRYRVGTGELFF
14,TRBV9,CASTRWGANTEAFF
17,TRBV11-2,CASSLGPGLANTGELFF
15,TRBV19,CASSIISPTNEKLFF
14,TRBV5-1,CASRSGSGNSPLHF
13,TRBV29-1,CSVAGGDFNEQFF
16,TRBV12-5,CASGPGDGYSNQPQHF
16,TRBV5-1,CASAIGGSFLSYEQYF
13,TRBV10-2,CASRGTFHPRAFF
15,TRBV15,CATSSLEVPTYEQYF
16,TRBV6-2/TRBV6-3,CASSYYNREDWGPQHF
13,TRBV30,CAWVGQPPRDYTF
13,TRBV5-6,CASSLSGRNEQFF
15,TRBV6-6,CASSYHPGAGNTIYF
13,TRBV2,CASRWDGNQPQHF
14,TRBV4-1,CASSQVWLPYEQYF
15,TRBV3-1/TRBV3-2,CASSQESASSSEQYF
14,TRBV3-1/TRBV3-2,CASSLTSGTDTQYF
13,TRBV5-4,CASSLRGGETQYF
15,TRBV27,CASSSRRTVSYEQYF
15,TRBV5-1,CASSALQGPQETQYF